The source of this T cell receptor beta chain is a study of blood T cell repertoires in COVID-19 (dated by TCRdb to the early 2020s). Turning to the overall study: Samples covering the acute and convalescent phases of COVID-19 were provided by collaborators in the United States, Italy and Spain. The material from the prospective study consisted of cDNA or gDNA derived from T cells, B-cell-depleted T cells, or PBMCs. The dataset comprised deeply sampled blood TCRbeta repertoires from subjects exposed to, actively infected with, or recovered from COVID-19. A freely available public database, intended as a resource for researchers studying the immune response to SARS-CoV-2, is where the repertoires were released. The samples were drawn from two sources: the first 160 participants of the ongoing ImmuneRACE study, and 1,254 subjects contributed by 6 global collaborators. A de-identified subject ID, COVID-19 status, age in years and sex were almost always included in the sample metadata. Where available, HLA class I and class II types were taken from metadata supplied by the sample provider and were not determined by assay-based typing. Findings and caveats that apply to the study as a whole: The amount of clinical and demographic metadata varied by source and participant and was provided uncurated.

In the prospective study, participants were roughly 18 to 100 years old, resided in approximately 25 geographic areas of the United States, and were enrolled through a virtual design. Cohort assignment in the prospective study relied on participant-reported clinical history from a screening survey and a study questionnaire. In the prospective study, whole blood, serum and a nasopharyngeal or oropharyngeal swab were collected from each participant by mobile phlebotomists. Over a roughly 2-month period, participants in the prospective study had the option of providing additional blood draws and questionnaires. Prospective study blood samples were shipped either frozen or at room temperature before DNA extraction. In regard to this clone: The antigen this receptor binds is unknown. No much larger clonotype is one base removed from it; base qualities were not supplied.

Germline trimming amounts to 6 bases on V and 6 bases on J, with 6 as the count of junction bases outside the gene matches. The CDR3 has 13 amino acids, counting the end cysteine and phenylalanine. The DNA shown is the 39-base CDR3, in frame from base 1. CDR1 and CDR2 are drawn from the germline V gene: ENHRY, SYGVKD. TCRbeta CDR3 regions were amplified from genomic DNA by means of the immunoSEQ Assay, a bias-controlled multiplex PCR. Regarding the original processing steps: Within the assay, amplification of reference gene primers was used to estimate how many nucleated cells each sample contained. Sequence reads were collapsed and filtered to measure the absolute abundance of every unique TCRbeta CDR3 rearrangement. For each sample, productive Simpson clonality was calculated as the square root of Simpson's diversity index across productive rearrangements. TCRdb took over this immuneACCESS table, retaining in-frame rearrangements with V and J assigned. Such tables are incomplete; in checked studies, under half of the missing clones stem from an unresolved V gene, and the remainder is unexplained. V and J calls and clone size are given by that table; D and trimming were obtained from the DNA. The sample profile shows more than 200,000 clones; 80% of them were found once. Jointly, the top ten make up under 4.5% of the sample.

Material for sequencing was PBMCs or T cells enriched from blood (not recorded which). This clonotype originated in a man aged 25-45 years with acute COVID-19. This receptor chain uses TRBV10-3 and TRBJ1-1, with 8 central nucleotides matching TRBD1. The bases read TGTGCCATCAGAGGACAGGGCGAGGCTGAAGCTTTCTTT. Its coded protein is CAIRGQGEAEAFF.